A single sample gave rise to the 31 T cell receptor beta chains below, sequenced in a study of T cell repertoires in cytomegalovirus infection. From the reads, TCRdb called clonotypes with MiXCR, one entry per CDR3 protein. This table has about 570,000 distinct CDR3 sequences, around 40% appearing once. Their target antigens are unknown. Here the sequenced sample was cultured PBMCs, taken from culture after CMV antigen stimulation. Receptors were obtained from a human donor in good health (CMV status not recorded). Some clones in this sample may be carry-over from other donors' samples.

The chain joins TRBV10-3 to TRBJ1-3, with D possibly being TRBD1 (5 bases). V lost 6 bases, J lost 0 bases, and 9 bases lay in between. Germline V CDR1 and CDR2: ENHRY, SYGVKD. The length of the CDR3 is 14 residues. CDR3 loop: CAISQGHSGNTIYF. The CDR3 nucleotides are TGTGCCATCAGCCAAGGACACTCTGGAAACACCATATATTTT.

The V and J genes are TRBV7-9 and TRBJ1-6, with TRBD1 matching 9 bases. After removal of 5 bases from V and 3 bases from J, the junction contained 5 bases not matched to a gene. The CDR3 is made up of 16 amino acids. CDR1 and CDR2 from the germline V gene are SEHNR and FQNEAQ (reference sequence). The CDR3 protein is CASSNRDRDYNSPLHF. CDR3 DNA sequence: TGTGCCAGCAGCAATCGGGACAGGGACTATAATTCACCCCTCCACTTT.

This clonotype occurred a few times. This chain joins TRBV7-8 and TRBJ2-5; 7 nucleotides agree with TRBD2. The V and J ends lost 4 bases and 3 bases, in that order; junction bases with no gene match: 2. The CDR3 spans 13 residues. Germline CDR1 and CDR2: SGHVS and FQNEAQ. CDR3 in amino acids: CASSWTRKETQYF. CDR3 bases: TGTGCCAGCAGCTGGACTAGGAAAGAGACCCAGTACTTC.

The chain uses TRBV10-3 and TRBJ2-1; 7 bases agree with TRBD1. The junction had 11 bases not matched to a gene; V was cut back by 3 bases and J by 3 bases. The germline gives CDR1 ENHRY, CDR2 SYGVKD. The CDR3 totals 17 residues. In DNA, the CDR3 is TGTGCCATCAGTGACCTGGACAGGACCCCCCACTACAATGAGCAGTTCTTC. It encodes CAISDLDRTPHYNEQFF.

J is TRBJ2-5 and V is TRBV7-6; D possibly corresponds to TRBD2 (5 bases). Trimming pared 0 bases from V and 7 bases from J, leaving 6 bases between. There are 12 residues in the CDR3. CDR1 is SGHVS and CDR2 is FNYEAQ in the germline V gene. The CDR3: CASSLAEGTQYF. CDR3 nucleotides: TGTGCCAGCAGCTTAGCTGAGGGGACCCAGTACTTC.

This rearrangement joins TRBV12-3 or TRBV12-4 to TRBJ1-4; maybe TRBD1 (5 bases). The CDR3 length is 16 residues. Trimming shortened V by 2 bases and J by 5 bases, and 15 bases separated the two germline ends. CDR3 DNA sequence: TGTGCCAGCAGTTTATCCCCCGGGGGAATGAATGAAAAACTGTTTTTT. Protein product: CASSLSPGGMNEKLFF.

This clonotype was seen a few times. V is TRBV4-1 and J is TRBJ2-1; D might be TRBD2 (5 bases). The CDR3 is 13 residues long. V gave up 0 bases and J gave up 10 bases, with 10 bases separating them. CDR1 and CDR2 from the germline V gene are MGHRA and YSYEKL. The CDR3 loop reads CASSQEGEGEQFF. The CDR3, as DNA: TGCGCCAGCAGCCAAGAGGGTGAGGGCGAGCAGTTCTTC.

This clonotype was counted only a few times. The V gene is TRBV12-3 or TRBV12-4, the J gene TRBJ2-2; D may be TRBD2 (7 bases). Trimming left V 3 bases short and J 3 bases short, with 17 bases between. The CDR3 loop spans 17 amino acids. The CDR3 is CASSFSGDYTDTGELFF. CDR3 sequence (DNA): TGTGCCAGCAGTTTTTCAGGGGACTATACAGACACCGGGGAGCTGTTTTTT.

The V call is TRBV12-3 or TRBV12-4, the J call TRBJ2-6; D ambiguous. This CDR3 is built from 15 residues. The V end was cut by 3 bases, the J end by 1 base, with 7 bases between. DNA of the CDR3: TGTGCCAGCAGTTTCGCTGGGTCTGGGGCCAACGTCCTGACTTTC. This translates into CASSFAGSGANVLTF.

The V call is TRBV30, the J call TRBJ2-3; the D is unclear. In germline, CDR1 is GTSNPN, CDR2 SVGIG (reference sequence). The CDR3 consists of 14 residues. V lost 4 bases, J lost 0 bases, and 11 bases lay in between. This chain's CDR3 is CAWKVLPSTDTQYF. The CDR3 DNA sequence: TGTGCCTGGAAGGTGCTGCCAAGCACAGATACGCAGTATTTT.

This chain joins TRBV7-3 and TRBJ2-5, with TRBD1 as a possible D gene (5 bases). The CDR3 contains 13 residues. V gave up 4 bases and J gave up 1 base, with 7 bases separating them. CDR1 and CDR2 from the germline V gene are SGHTA and FQGTGA. The CDR3 DNA reads as TGTGCCAGCAGCTGGGGCAGCCAAGAGACCCAGTACTTC. This sequence encodes CASSWGSQETQYF.

The rearrangement links TRBV2 to TRBJ2-5, with 8 bases that match TRBD2. V shed 6 bases and J 4 bases; nucleotides not matched to a gene: 7. This CDR3 is 14 amino acids long. Germline V gene data show CDR1 as SNHLY and CDR2 as FYNNEI. CDR3 nucleotide sequence: TGTGCCAGCAGGGCCCGGGGGGGCGGAGAGACCCAGTACTTC. Translating it yields CASRARGGGETQYF.

This sequence joins TRBV29-1 and TRBJ2-1; no clear D gene. V lost 4 bases, J lost 2 bases, and 12 bases lay in between. The CDR3 covers 14 residues. Germline lookup yields CDR1 SQVTM and CDR2 ANQGSEA. The DNA of the CDR3 is TGCAGCGTTGGTCGCACGCACGCCTACAATGAGCAGTTCTTC. Its translation: CSVGRTHAYNEQFF.

The CDR3 loop reads CASSLYRAATNEKLFF. In DNA, the CDR3 is TGCGCCAGCAGCTTGTACCGGGCCGCAACTAATGAAAAACTGTTTTTT. This chain links TRBV5-1 with TRBJ1-4, with unresolved D. V was trimmed by 1 base and J by 0 bases, leaving 10 bases between them. The CDR3 extends over 16 amino acids. CDR1 is SGHRS, CDR2 YFSETQ, per germline.

This clonotype was counted a few times. V usage is TRBV15 and J usage is TRBJ1-1, with a tentative D call TRBD1 (5 bases). The CDR3 is made up of 15 amino acids. V gave up 3 bases and J gave up 9 bases, with 20 bases separating them. Germline CDR1 LNHNV, CDR2 YYDKDF (reference sequence). The DNA for the CDR3 is TGTGCCACCAGCAGGGGGGGACTTGGGAAATGGCAAGCTTTCTTT. It codes for CATSRGGLGKWQAFF.

This clonotype occurred a few times. This chain connects TRBV6-1 to TRBJ1-1; TRBD1 is a possible D gene (6 bases). The CDR3 loop spans 16 amino acids. CDR1 MNHNS and CDR2 SASEGT come from the germline V gene. Trimming cost V 7 bases and J 2 bases, with 20 bases left between them. CDR3 sequence (DNA): TGTGCCAGCACTCGAGGGACGGGGGCCAGAAACACTGAAGCTTTCTTT. It yields the protein CASTRGTGARNTEAFF.

The rearrangement joins TRBV12-3 or TRBV12-4 to TRBJ2-7, with TRBD2 matching over 11 bases. The length of the CDR3 is 16 residues. V lost 6 bases to trimming and J lost 5 bases; unmatched junction nucleotides: 12. The CDR3 protein is CASSPIAGGSQNEQYF. For the CDR3, the DNA is TGTGCCAGCAGCCCAATAGCGGGAGGGTCACAGAACGAGCAGTACTTC.

The chain couples TRBV20-1 to TRBJ2-5; D remains unclear. This CDR3 is 13 amino acids long. Germline values: CDR1 DFQATT, CDR2 SNEGSKA (reference sequence). Trimming cost V 6 bases and J 2 bases, with 13 bases left between them. CDR3: CSAFDPKQETQYF. The CDR3 DNA reads as TGCAGTGCCTTCGACCCGAAACAAGAGACCCAGTACTTC.

CDR3 in DNA: TGTGCCAGCAGCTTTATCACTAGCGGAGATACGCAGTATTTT. This sequence encodes CASSFITSGDTQYF. This chain joins TRBV7-2 and TRBJ2-3, with TRBD2 identical over 8 bases. CDR1 and CDR2 from the germline V gene are SGHTA and FQGNSA. V was pared by 3 bases and J by 5 bases, with 4 bases of the junction left unmatched. The CDR3 loop spans 14 amino acids.

This clonotype has only a few counts. V and J are TRBV5-5 and TRBJ2-7; D is uncertain. With 0 bases removed from V and 2 bases from J, the gap between germline ends came to 9 bases. The germline gives CDR1 SGHKS, CDR2 YYEKEE (reference sequence). The CDR3 spans 14 residues. The CDR3 DNA reads TGTGCCAGCAGCTTGGCGGTCCTTACCTACGAGCAGTACTTC. Its translation: CASSLAVLTYEQYF.

The rearrangement uses TRBV29-1 and TRBJ2-5; D not resolved. V lost 4 bases to trimming and J lost 1 base, with 7 bases between them. CDR1 and CDR2 from the germline V gene are SQVTM and ANQGSEA. This CDR3 has 12 amino acids. DNA for the CDR3: TGCAGCGTTGGGGGTAGCCAAGAGACCCAGTACTTC. This sequence encodes CSVGGSQETQYF.

This clonotype was picked up a small number of times. J is TRBJ1-3 and V is TRBV7-8; 7 nucleotides align to TRBD1. The germline gives CDR1 SGHVS, CDR2 FQNEAQ. J was trimmed by 2 bases and V by 4 bases; bases with no gene match: 5. The CDR3 covers 15 residues. CDR3 protein: CASSSDRVPGNTIYF. CDR3 in DNA: TGTGCCAGCAGCTCCGACAGGGTCCCTGGAAACACCATATATTTT.

This chain links TRBV6-5 with TRBJ2-2; tentative D call: TRBD2 (5 bases). Germline assignment: CDR1 MNHEY and CDR2 SVGAGI. This CDR3 is built from 13 residues. The V end lost 1 base, the J end lost 7 bases, and 7 bases lay between the germline ends. The CDR3 DNA sequence: TGTGCCAGCAGTTACTGGAGGAACGGGGAGCTGTTTTTT. Protein product: CASSYWRNGELFF.

This clonotype was observed a handful of times. The genes are TRBV12-5 and TRBJ2-2; a weak D match, TRBD1 (5 bases). Germline loops: CDR1 LGHNT, CDR2 FRNRAP. CDR3 length equals 15 residues. Trimming stripped 3 bases from V and 1 base from J, with 9 bases between. The CDR3 DNA reads TGTGCTAGTGGTTTCATCCAGGGGAACACCGGGGAGCTGTTTTTT. It codes for CASGFIQGNTGELFF.

This clonotype was seen only a few times. This sequence joins TRBV7-6 and TRBJ1-1; the match to TRBD1 covers 7 bases. The germline V gene has CDR1 SGHVS and CDR2 FNYEAQ. This CDR3 contains 14 residues. J gave up 3 bases and V 2 bases, and 3 bases lay outside the gene matches. The CDR3 bases are TGTGCCAGCAGCTTAAGGGGGCCCGACACTGAAGCTTTCTTT. Its protein product is CASSLRGPDTEAFF.

This rearrangement joins TRBV4-1 to TRBJ1-1; TRBD1 is a possible D gene (5 bases). The CDR3 covers 13 residues. Germline CDR1 MGHRA, CDR2 YSYEKL. The ends were cut back, 5 bases at V and 5 bases at J, with 12 bases in the middle. DNA for the CDR3: TGCGCCAGCAGCATCAGGGAGGGGACTGAAGCTTTCTTT. Translating gives CASSIREGTEAFF.

This clonotype was counted only a few times. The genes are TRBV7-9 and TRBJ1-2, with 9 bases matching TRBD1. The CDR3 consists of 15 residues. The V gene end was trimmed by 5 bases and the J gene end by 4 bases; junction bases not matched to a gene: 8. CDR1 is SEHNR and CDR2 is FQNEAQ in the germline V gene (reference sequence). CDR3 sequence reads: CASSPIGTGFYGYTF. The CDR3 region has the DNA TGTGCCAGCAGCCCGATTGGGACAGGGTTCTATGGCTACACCTTC. The entire variable domain, with the rest obtained from reference TRBV7-9 and TRBJ1-2, is as follows: DTGVSQNPRHKITKRGQNVTFRCDPISEHNRLYWYRQTLGQGPEFLTYFQNEAQLEKSRLLSDRFSAERPKGSFSTLEIQRTEQGDSAMYLCASSPIGTGFYGYTFGSGTRLTVV.

CDR3 nucleotide sequence: TGTGCCAGTAGTATAGACCTGTGGACTGATCCGGAGACCCAGTACTTC. This codes for CASSIDLWTDPETQYF. The chain recombines TRBV19 with TRBJ2-5, with a possible D match to TRBD2 (5 bases). Per the germline V gene, CDR1 is LNHDA and CDR2 is SQIVND (reference sequence). The CDR3 extends over 16 amino acids. V was trimmed by 0 bases and J by 5 bases, leaving 16 bases between them.

There are a few counts of this clonotype. The chain joins TRBV5-1 to TRBJ2-5, with D possibly matching TRBD1 (5 bases). With 0 bases removed from V and 2 bases from J, the gap between germline ends came to 17 bases. Per germline, CDR1 SGHRS and CDR2 YFSETQ. The CDR3 has 17 residues. The CDR3 protein is CASSLDDPSGWQETQYF. The CDR3 DNA sequence: TGCGCCAGCAGCTTGGATGACCCTTCAGGGTGGCAAGAGACCCAGTACTTC.

There are a few counts of this clonotype. This sequence joins TRBV6-2 or TRBV6-3 and TRBJ2-7; possible D gene TRBD2, 7 bases. The CDR3 spans 13 residues. Between the trimmed V and J ends, which lost 5 bases and 3 bases, there was a span of 11 bases. Germline V CDR1 and CDR2: MNHEY, SVGEGT. CDR3 coding DNA: TGTGCCAGCAGTCGAGGGGGGGGCTACGAGCAGTACTTC. Encoded protein: CASSRGGGYEQYF.

This chain links TRBV12-3 or TRBV12-4 with TRBJ1-4, with 9 bases that match TRBD1. The CDR3 is 14 residues long. J was trimmed by 8 bases and V by 6 bases; bases with no gene match: 7. CDR3: CASSRDRAGEKLFF. The CDR3, as DNA: TGTGCCAGCAGCCGGGACAGGGCAGGAGAAAAACTGTTTTTT.